This TCR beta chain emerged from a study of shared clonotypes between healthy human individuals. Generated by immunoSEQ multiplex PCR, the TCRdb table keeps only in-frame clones and is missing some. This table has 2 million to 2.5 million clones, 85% to 95% appearing once. V dropped 4 bases and J dropped 8; count of bases not matched to a gene: 10. This CDR3 comprises 15 residues. Germline assignment: CDR1 LGHNA and CDR2 YSLEER. The gene calls are TRBV4-3 and TRBJ1-4; 7 bases line up with TRBD1. This TCR was recovered from a man between 18 and 35 years old in good health. Sequenced material: naive CD4+ T cells sorted from blood. Subset: CD45RA+ positively selected. The CDR3 is CASSPNRGSGEKLFF. The DNA of the CDR3 is TGCGCCAGCAGCCCGAACAGGGGATCAGGAGAAAAACTGTTTTTT.